This TCR beta chain was identified during a study of cytomegalovirus exposure and HLA in healthy donors (dated by TCRdb to the late 2010s). Study-level background: According to an earlier analysis of a few hundred of the donors, about 170 million T cells yielded 90 million to 130 million unique TCR beta sequences and about 300 Gb of sequence data. Across under 500 genotyped donors of the cohort, an average of about 250,000 unique TCR beta nucleotide sequences per donor were sequenced, and 15% to 20% of those sequences were non-productive. About five DR-DQ haplotypes were treated as single units for association and clustering because of strong linkage in the cohort. Of the 300 to 450 genotyped donors, 65% to 90% fell in the genetic ancestry cluster associated with self-reported Caucasian donors. The study combined high-throughput TCR immunosequencing, statistical association of individual TCRs with disease status, and machine learning to predict cytomegalovirus infection status. Both class I and class II loci were covered by HLA typing, at four-digit resolution. The T cell repertoires of 670 or so subjects were profiled by immunosequencing and related to cytomegalovirus serostatus. About 320 gigabases of sequencing data and tens of millions of unique TCR sequences were included in an early release covering roughly 600 HLA-typed donors. A later genetic analysis took genome-wide SNP genotypes for about three fifths of the 666 donors and used that subset as a discovery cohort. The study aimed to test whether cataloging public T cell receptors could reveal signatures of past pathogen exposure. Rather than using new phenotypic data, the later analysis identified candidate immune exposures from TCR beta sequences and from how often those sequences occurred across donors. A separate validation cohort of more than 100 different subjects was used in addition to the approximately 670-subject first cohort. Typing coverage varied by locus: about 629-630 donors for A, B, C, DRB1 and DQB1; more than 500 for DQA1; approximately 610 for DPA1; roughly 450 for DPB1. Donor age, sex, ethnicity and CMV serostatus were compiled alongside the repertoire data. In an earlier analysis of a few hundred of the donors, high-throughput TCR beta sequencing was used to judge whether each TCR beta V gene segment behaved as functional or pseudogenic. Every discovery cohort repertoire had been produced on one sequencing platform. A later analysis re-examined previously published TCR beta repertoires from about 670 donors and added high-resolution HLA genotyping to investigate patterns of TCR occurrence. Overall results and qualifications from the work: In this cohort, only TCR beta chains were sequenced, and detectable features were limited by the absence of alpha or paired-chain data. According to a later analysis, TCR association rates differed among HLA loci, with DRB1 alleles showing the most associated TCRs and HLA-C alleles showing the fewest. While some public TCRs were present in many individuals, most TCR sequences turned up only very rarely across donors. According to a later genetic analysis, donors in an Asian-associated ancestry cluster had fewer N-insertions in productive TCRs than the approximately 650-donor mean. In an earlier analysis of about 600 of the donors, most TCR beta V segments appeared in productive rearrangements about 87% or about 30% of the time, broadly matching IMGT annotations. The earlier analysis of nearly 600 of the donors excluded about 16 rarely observed V segments, including chromosome 9 orphons, because counts were too low. Correlated functional status among segregating V segments might reflect linkage disequilibrium, but an unknown experimental factor could not be ruled out. In a later analysis, several top co-occurrence clusters were reported to appear linked to parvovirus B19, influenza, CMV and Epstein-Barr virus. Because HLA typing was missing for some donors at each locus, association tests included only the typed subset. Presence/absence analyses assumed roughly uniform sequencing depth across donors, an assumption that may not hold. A further reported finding was that TCR beta sequences accurately predicted the HLA-A and HLA-B alleles for most subjects in the first cohort. CMV serostatus was the only immune exposure information available for the cohort. An association between a missense DCLRE1C variant and V-gene and J-gene trimming of TCR beta chains was found in a later genetic analysis and replicated in an independent cohort. When HLA alleles, especially DR and DQ, strongly co-occurred, TCR associations were difficult to assign to individual alleles. Most CMV-associated TCR beta chains appeared to be HLA-restricted in a later analysis, and the HLA associations seemed to be driven largely by CMV exposure. In both the original and validation cohorts, the classifier was reported to diagnose cytomegalovirus status with high specificity and sensitivity. Specific HLA alleles were associated with over 15,000 TCR beta sequences at a false discovery rate of 0.05 in a later analysis. A group of highly shared sequence variants was considered likely to be a technical artifact of the sequencing pipeline. Three of the identified cytomegalovirus-associated TCR beta chains were confirmed in vitro to be specific for cytomegalovirus antigens. Some IMGT-functional V segments, including TRBV6-2 and TRBV6-3, could not be told apart with the 87-base-pair reads, so those segments were excluded. It was suggested by the authors that the approach could potentially be generalized to other disease states and immunological phenotypes. Compared with equally common non-associated chains, HLA-associated TCR beta chains in a later analysis were more clonally expanded and had lower generation probabilities. A total of 164 TCR beta chains were listed by the study as associated with cytomegalovirus.

The cohort was made up of about 670 healthy bone marrow donors. Cohort members were all nominally healthy when sampled, although unrecorded immune exposures were likely present. The donor was CMV seronegative and belonged to the group of 350 to 400 seronegative cohort members. A peripheral blood sample was collected from each donor, and TCR beta sequencing was performed on peripheral blood mononuclear cells. The Qiagen DNeasy Blood Extraction Kit was used to extract genomic DNA from the blood cell samples. A remark on this clone: The antigen it binds to is not known. No base quality values were provided; no much bigger clone lies one nucleotide off.

Library prep was done by the immunoSEQ multiplex PCR assay. For the multiplex PCR, a mixture combining 60 forward primers for TCR Vbeta segments and 13 reverse primers for TCR Jbeta segments was used. A multiplex PCR assay on genomic DNA amplified the CDR3 region of rearranged TCR beta genes. The Illumina HiSeq System was used to sequence the amplified TCR beta libraries as 87-base-pair reads. Turning to the authors' computational methods: A later analysis tallied tens of millions of unique TCR beta chains across the 666 repertoires, and about 12 million of those chains were shared by two or more donors. A nearest-neighbor algorithm error-corrected the raw reads and collapsed the reads into unique sequences, merging closely related sequences to remove PCR and sequencing errors. Alignment of CDR3 sequences to IMGT reference sequences was used to assign V, D and J gene segments. Each retained sequence needed at least a six-nucleotide match to both a V gene segment and a J gene segment. Rearrangements were classified as productive when the CDR3 lacked stop codons and remained in frame with V and J, and all other rearrangements were classified as non-productive. CDR3 was defined by IMGT convention, running from the second conserved V-encoded cysteine to the conserved J-encoded phenylalanine. The earlier analysis of 500 to 750 of the donors excluded any sequence lacking an unambiguous match to a single V gene segment. An earlier analysis of about 600 of the donors called V segments functional above 56.7% productive rearrangements and segregating when the between-donor standard deviation exceeded 5%. A statistical classification framework was developed to diagnose cytomegalovirus status using the catalog of TCR beta chain sequences. In a later analysis, V and J genes were assigned by comparing TCR nucleotide sequences against IMGT/GENE-DB human TR gene sequences. Using the TCRdist pipeline, a later analysis assigned CDR3 sequences along with most-parsimonious VDJ recombination scenarios. In a later analysis, every TCR beta chain was defined by the combination of its CDR3 amino acid sequence and its V-gene family, and reads without a unique V-gene family were dropped. To address suspected cross-contamination and a sequencing artifact, a later analysis removed around 600 highly shared, low-generation-probability nucleotide sequences. In a later analysis, a clonal expansion index for each public chain was calculated from normalized within-repertoire ranks of inferred template counts. In a later analysis, generation probabilities were computed with a VDJ recombination model fitted to out-of-frame rearrangements, and the resulting probabilities were checked against IGoR. Hypergeometric tests were used in a later analysis to score TCR-TCR, TCR-HLA and TCR-CMV co-occurrence, with a repertoire-size bias correction applied to the TCR pairs. To estimate false discovery rates, a later analysis permuted the HLA or CMV assignments 20 times. A later analysis grouped co-occurring TCRs with DBSCAN, adding TCRdist sequence similarity when clustering within HLA-allele-positive subsets. Co-occurrence clustering excluded repertoires with fewer than 30,000 or more than 120,000 public chains, plus five with anomalous nucleotide sharing. TCRdb took over this immuneACCESS table, retaining in-frame rearrangements with V and J assigned. Such tables are incomplete; in checked studies, under half of the missing clones stem from an unresolved V gene, and the remainder is unexplained. The V and J calls and clone size were taken over from that table, and D and trimming were inferred from the DNA. The sample yields nearly 110,000 clones; around 73% were counted once. About 8% of the sample is held by the ten biggest clonotypes.

The CDR1 and CDR2 encoded by the germline V gene are SGHRS and YFSETQ. Reading from cysteine to phenylalanine, the CDR3 counts 16 amino acids. The kept DNA is CDR3 alone, 48 bases in frame from the first base. V is cut back by 4 bases and J by 10 bases, with 13 bases in the junction unmatched. This TCR was sampled from a man aged 25 to 45 in good health and CMV-seronegative. Source material: PBMCs. The rearrangement joined TRBV5-1 to TRBJ2-2; 10 bases in between match TRBD1. The DNA sequence follows: TGCGCCAGCAGCGCTACCGGGACAGGGGCCCGGTTGGAGCTGTTTTTT. This yields the protein CASSATGTGARLELFF.